The present entry profiles one T cell receptor beta chain with its context. This entry is derived from a study of blood T cell repertoires in COVID-19. Background on the study: Material from acute and convalescent COVID-19 was sourced from the United States, Italy and Spain.

Trimming stripped 1 base from V and 3 bases from J, with 14 bases between. Per germline, CDR1 SGHRS and CDR2 YFSETQ. The length of the CDR3 is 17 residues. In the original analysis: Amplification of reference gene primers was used by the study to estimate nucleated cell counts. Assay: immunoSEQ multiplex PCR; the TCRdb copy retains only in-frame clones and omits some. V, J and clone size derive from that table, while D and trimming were established from the DNA sequence. This table holds some 370,000 clones, about 90% found once. Sequencing was carried out using peripheral blood. The sequence came from a woman aged 25 to 39 with COVID-19, enrolled during active disease. This chain uses TRBV5-1 with TRBJ2-6, with TRBD2 as a possible D gene (5 bases). The CDR3 loop is CASSLSGGAGGANVLTF. CDR3 DNA sequence: TGCGCCAGCAGCTTGAGCGGCGGCGCGGGTGGGGCCAACGTCCTGACTTTC.